This record covers a single TCR beta chain. This specimen comes from a study of blood T cell repertoires in COVID-19. For the study at large: Spain, Italy and the United States supplied samples that represented acute and convalescent COVID-19. PBMCs, B-cell-depleted T cells, or T cells were the source of the cDNA or gDNA that made up the material.

In the original processing: Counts of nucleated cells, estimated from reference gene primer amplification, were obtained. Sequencing was performed with immunoSEQ multiplex PCR; in TCRdb, only in-frame clones are kept and a portion is missing. For V, J and clone size, that table is used; D and trimming come from the DNA. The sample has about 27,000 clones; approximately 85% are singletons. The length of the CDR3 is 15 residues. V is TRBV12-2 and J is TRBJ2-2; whether TRBD2, the table's D call, matches the DNA was not checked. TRBV12-2 is noted as a pseudogene. The clonotype originates from a woman between 45 and 65 years old with active COVID-19. The sample consisted of peripheral blood. The CDR3 DNA follows: TGTGCAAGTCGGCCCGGACTAGCGGGACCCGGGGAGCTGTTTTTT. Encoded protein: CASRPGLAGPGELFF.